This entry lists 26 T cell receptor beta chains sequenced from one sample in a study of blood T cell repertoires in COVID-19. The method was immunoSEQ multiplex PCR; TCRdb's version includes in-frame clones alone and lacks a portion of them. The data show 95,000 to 150,000 clones, with 82% seen just once and around 4.5% held by the top ten. Sequences were obtained from peripheral blood. Receptors originate from a woman in her 70s with acute or convalescent COVID-19.

J is TRBJ2-1 and V is TRBV11-2, with D unresolved. V shed 3 bases and J shed 4 bases, with 10 bases lying between them. Germline-derived CDR1 and CDR2 are SGHAT and FQNNGV. CDR3 length: 14 residues. CDR3 sequence reads: CASSFGGIYNEQFF. The CDR3 DNA sequence: TGTGCCAGCAGCTTTGGCGGTATTTACAATGAGCAGTTCTTC.

V and J are TRBV6-6 and TRBJ2-5, with unresolved D. The CDR3 runs 12 residues. V lost 8 bases, J lost 4 bases, and 11 bases lay in between. Germline CDR1 MNHNY, CDR2 SVGAGI (reference sequence). CDR3 amino acids: CASGYAGETQYF. For the CDR3, the DNA is TGTGCCAGCGGGTATGCAGGAGAGACCCAGTACTTC.

V and J are TRBV19 and TRBJ1-5; 9 bases agree with TRBD1. The CDR3 length is 16 residues. Germline CDR1 LNHDA, CDR2 SQIVND (reference sequence). V lost 7 bases, J lost 1 base, and 8 bases stayed unmatched. In DNA, the CDR3 is TGTGCCAGTAACGAACAGGGGGCTCGGAGCAATCAGCCCCAGCATTTT. Translating gives CASNEQGARSNQPQHF.

J is TRBJ2-3 and V is TRBV7-8; D gene unclear. V shed 7 bases and J shed 6 bases, with 8 bases lying between them. Per germline, CDR1 SGHVS and CDR2 FQNEAQ. The CDR3 contains 11 residues. The CDR3 DNA is TGTGCCAGCACTAAGCTCGATACGCAGTATTTT. Its protein product is CASTKLDTQYF.

The chain is built from TRBV6-2 or TRBV6-3 and TRBJ1-5; 9 positions match TRBD1. CDR3 length equals 16 residues. V shed 2 bases and J 6 bases; nucleotides not matched to a gene: 8. Germline CDR1 and CDR2: MNHEY and SVGEGT. The CDR3: CASSYGGTGYSQPQHF. Here the CDR3 DNA reads TGTGCCAGCAGTTACGGGGGGACAGGGTATAGTCAGCCCCAGCATTTT.

This chain uses TRBV4-3 with TRBJ2-7; 7 positions match TRBD1. Germline V lookup: CDR1 LGHNA, CDR2 YSLEER. The CDR3 runs to 17 residues. V was clipped by 0 bases and J by 6 bases; unmatched bases: 14. The CDR3 spells CASSQDLGLDRMGEQYF. DNA of the CDR3: TGCGCCAGCAGCCAAGATTTGGGCTTGGACAGGATGGGCGAGCAGTACTTC.

This clone has only one observation. J is TRBJ1-1 and V is TRBV11-3; 9 positions agree with TRBD1. With V trimmed by 5 bases and J by 4 bases, 5 bases remained unmatched. Germline values: CDR1 SGHNT, CDR2 YENEEA. The CDR3 is 14 residues long. Written as DNA, the CDR3 is TGTGCCAGCAGCCACGGACAGGGGCGCACTGAAGCTTTCTTT. Translating gives CASSHGQGRTEAFF.

This clone was seen only a few times. This chain uses TRBV19 with TRBJ1-2; a weak D match, TRBD1 (5 bases). CDR1 LNHDA and CDR2 SQIVND come from the germline V gene (reference sequence). V lost 3 bases, J lost 2 bases, and 13 bases lay in between. CDR3 length: 15 residues. This CDR3 is CASSIFKGPNYGYTF. As DNA, the CDR3 is TGTGCCAGTAGTATTTTTAAGGGGCCAAACTATGGCTACACCTTC.

The genes are TRBV19 and TRBJ1-1; TRBD1 matches 7 bases. CDR1 is LNHDA, CDR2 SQIVND, per germline (reference sequence). V trimming: 9 bases; J trimming: 3 bases; junction bases outside the gene matches: 10. This CDR3 is built from 14 residues. The CDR3 bases are TGTGCCAGCTCCTCAGGGGGTACGTACACTGAAGCTTTCTTT. This translates into CASSSGGTYTEAFF. The full variable domain, its missing parts supplied by reference TRBV19 and TRBJ1-1, is DGGITQSPKYLFRKEGQNVTLSCEQNLNHDAMYWYRQDPGQGLRLIYYSQIVNDFQKGDIAEGYSVSREKKESFPLTVTSAQKNPTAFYLCASSSGGTYTEAFFGQGTRLTVV.

This clone has a handful of counts. This sequence joins TRBV2 and TRBJ2-5, with 9 bases lining up with TRBD1. The germline gives CDR1 SNHLY, CDR2 FYNNEI. Trimming at V came to 7 bases and at J to 2 bases, leaving 8 bases not matched to a gene. This CDR3 is 15 amino acids long. CDR3: CASTGQGMIQETQYF. The DNA of the CDR3 is TGTGCCAGCACCGGACAGGGGATGATTCAAGAGACCCAGTACTTC. Supplemented by reference TRBV2 and TRBJ2-5, the full variable domain reads EPEVTQTPSHQVTQMGQEVILRCVPISNHLYFYWYRQILGQKVEFLVSFYNNEISEKSEIFDDQFSVERPDGSNFTLKIRSTKLEDSAMYFCASTGQGMIQETQYFGPGTRLLVL.

This chain uses TRBV7-2 with TRBJ1-1; D is undetermined. Germline V gene data show CDR1 as SGHTA and CDR2 as FQGNSA. V lost 5 bases to trimming and J lost 4 bases, with 14 bases between them. CDR3 length: 14 amino acids. In DNA, the CDR3 is TGTGCCAGCAGCCCCCAGATTGTTGGCACTGAAGCTTTCTTT. It codes for CASSPQIVGTEAFF.

The chain couples TRBV5-4 to TRBJ2-2, with 9 bases lining up with TRBD2. This CDR3 region has 19 residues. Germline V gene sequence: CDR1 SGHNT, CDR2 YYREEE (reference sequence). With 0 bases clipped from V and 5 bases from J, the junction kept 14 bases outside the gene matches. The CDR3 spells CASSLVVAGASWRTGELFF. In DNA form, the CDR3 reads TGTGCCAGCAGCTTGGTGGTAGCGGGGGCCTCTTGGCGAACCGGGGAGCTGTTTTTT.

CDR3 residues: CASSQGTSGVGTGELFF. The CDR3 bases are TGTGCCAGCAGCCAAGGCACTAGCGGGGTGGGCACCGGGGAGCTGTTTTTT. The chain couples TRBV4-2 to TRBJ2-2; TRBD2 agrees at 10 bases. Germline V CDR1 and CDR2: LGHNA, YNFKEQ. This CDR3 contains 17 residues. V was clipped by 1 base and J by 4 bases; unmatched bases: 6.

V usage is TRBV7-8 and J usage is TRBJ1-2, with a tentative D call TRBD1 (5 bases). The CDR3 has 15 amino acids. Germline CDR1 reads SGHVS; CDR2 reads FQNEAQ. V was clipped by 5 bases and J by 3 bases, with 16 bases between them. The CDR3 loop reads CASSLGVRGDYGYTF. In nucleotides, the CDR3 is TGTGCCAGCAGCCTGGGCGTCCGGGGGGACTATGGCTACACCTTC.

The rearrangement joins TRBV4-2 to TRBJ2-7, with D maybe TRBD2 (6 bases). Trimming cost V 5 bases and J 2 bases, with 19 bases left between them. The CDR3 is 16 amino acids. The V gene's germline CDR1 is LGHNA and CDR2 YNFKEQ. This CDR3 reads CASSSVAVLATYEQYF. In DNA form, the CDR3 reads TGTGCCAGCAGCTCCGTAGCGGTTTTGGCCACCTACGAGCAGTACTTC.

This rearrangement joins TRBV4-1 to TRBJ2-3; 8 positions agree with TRBD1. The germline CDR1 and CDR2 sequences are MGHRA and YSYEKL. Germline trimming cut 3 bases from V and 4 bases from J; bases unmatched to any gene: 3. The CDR3 contains 14 residues. The DNA of the CDR3 is TGCGCCAGCAGCCAGGGACAGGCAGCAGATACGCAGTATTTT. Its protein product is CASSQGQAADTQYF.

J is TRBJ1-2 and V is TRBV30; 7 nucleotides align to TRBD1. The J segment lost 4 bases and the V segment lost 2 bases, leaving 7 bases of the junction unmatched. The CDR3 loop spans 14 amino acids. CDR1 and CDR2 (germline): GTSNPN, SVGIG (reference sequence). The CDR3 sequence is CAWSTGELIYGYTF. CDR3 bases: TGTGCCTGGAGTACAGGGGAGTTAATCTATGGCTACACCTTC.

This rearrangement joins TRBV25-1 to TRBJ1-2; D not resolved. The CDR3 runs to 15 residues. Germline assignment: CDR1 MGHDK and CDR2 SYGVNS. Trimming pared 4 bases from V and 2 bases from J, leaving 14 bases between. The CDR3 coding sequence is TGTGCCAGCAGTGGGATTGGAGGAGGAAACTATGGCTACACCTTC. Amino acid sequence: CASSGIGGGNYGYTF.

The J gene is TRBJ1-2, the V gene TRBV14; D is ambiguous. Per germline, CDR1 SGHDN and CDR2 FVKESK. This CDR3 has 14 residues. Trimming removed 1 base at V and 8 bases at J, with 14 bases between. The CDR3 spells CASSQVLSTRGYTF. The DNA for the CDR3 is TGTGCCAGCAGCCAAGTCTTATCCACGCGGGGCTACACCTTC.

This sequence joins TRBV7-6 and TRBJ1-6; 9 nucleotides match TRBD1. Germline CDR1 reads SGHVS; CDR2 reads FNYEAQ. V shed 5 bases, J shed 10 bases, and the junction held 6 bases outside the gene matches. This CDR3 is built from 14 residues. CDR3 nucleotide sequence: TGTGCCAGCAGCATGGGACAGGGTAGCTCACCCCTCCACTTT. Its protein is CASSMGQGSSPLHF. The whole variable domain, filled in from reference TRBV7-6 and TRBJ1-6, reads GAGVSQSPRYKVTKRGQDVALRCDPISGHVSLYWYRQALGQGPEFLTYFNYEAQQDKSGLPNDRFSAERPEGSISTLTIQRTEQRDSAMYRCASSMGQGSSPLHFGNGTRLTVT.

This CDR3 is CASSYGGQAMGYTF. DNA for the CDR3: TGTGCCAGTTCCTACGGGGGGCAAGCGATGGGCTACACCTTC. This sequence joins TRBV6-6 and TRBJ1-2, with D perhaps TRBD1 (6 bases). The CDR3 spans 14 residues. V lost 9 bases to trimming and J lost 8 bases, with 22 bases between them. Germline CDR1 is MNHNY and CDR2 is SVGAGI (reference sequence).

The chain employs TRBV30 and TRBJ1-2; D not resolved. Germline values: CDR1 GTSNPN, CDR2 SVGIG (reference sequence). V was shortened by 4 bases and J by 0 bases, with 9 bases between the two germline ends. This CDR3 comprises 13 residues. CDR3 DNA sequence: TGTGCCTGGAACAGTCAAACTAACTATGGCTACACCTTC. Protein: CAWNSQTNYGYTF.

This clone has a handful of counts. V gene TRBV18 combines with J gene TRBJ1-5; D is uncertain. Per germline, CDR1 KGHSH and CDR2 LQKENI. This CDR3 has 14 amino acids. Trimming left V 6 bases short and J 3 bases short, with 12 bases between. The CDR3 nucleotides read TGTGCCAGCTCCCTAGACCGATTCAATCAGCCCCAGCATTTT. It specifies CASSLDRFNQPQHF.

The V and J genes are TRBV7-6 and TRBJ1-3, with a weak D call TRBD1 (6 bases). V was trimmed by 5 bases and J by 0 bases, leaving 8 bases between them. This CDR3 comprises 14 residues. CDR1 is SGHVS, CDR2 FNYEAQ, per germline. The CDR3 here is CASSPRGSGNTIYF. Here the CDR3 DNA reads TGTGCCAGCAGCCCCAGGGGCTCTGGAAACACCATATATTTT.

This clone was observed once. This chain connects TRBV6-1 to TRBJ1-1, with D perhaps matching TRBD1 (6 bases). The CDR3 runs to 15 residues. The V end was cut by 3 bases, the J end by 1 base, with 12 bases between. Germline V gene lookup returns CDR1 MNHNS and CDR2 SASEGT. The CDR3: CASSEDPQGNTEAFF. Here the CDR3 DNA reads TGTGCCAGCAGTGAGGACCCACAGGGGAACACTGAAGCTTTCTTT.

The chain joins TRBV7-8 to TRBJ1-6; 9 nucleotides align to TRBD1. CDR3 length equals 15 residues. J was trimmed by 7 bases and V by 1 base; bases with no gene match: 2. CDR1 is SGHVS, CDR2 FQNEAQ, per germline. The CDR3: CASSLGQGVNSPLHF. The CDR3 region has the DNA TGTGCCAGCAGCTTAGGACAGGGGGTGAATTCACCCCTCCACTTT.